One sample yielded the 20 T cell receptor beta chains listed below, sequenced in a study of tumor-infiltrating lymphocytes in glioblastoma multiforme (dated by TCRdb to the late 2010s). TCRdb lists the instrument as Illumina HiSeq 2500. Using a modified ARM-PCR protocol with multiple V-beta primers and a C-beta primer, the team built TCRB libraries from RNA through three nested multiplex PCR rounds. TCRdb itself trimmed the public reads at Q25 with fastp, ran MiXCR and retained productive beta chains. Each entry merges the rows of one CDR3 protein and shows their most common DNA and genes. Present in this sample are 25,000 to 40,000 distinct CDR3 sequences, more than 55% of which were seen just once. Roughly a third of the sample is taken by the ten largest. The sample taken for sequencing was brain tumor tissue. The receptor set was obtained from a male donor with glioblastoma.

Comments on this clonotype: One end of the junction fails to match germline, which may point to a read error. The rearrangement links TRBV6-6 to TRBJ2-7; TRBD2 aligns across 8 bases. This CDR3 has 13 residues. Germline lookup yields CDR1 MNHNY and CDR2 SVGAGI (reference sequence). CDR3 bases: TGTGTCAGCAGTTACGGGGGGGGCTACGAGCAGTACTTC. Its protein is CVSSYGGGYEQYF.

The rearrangement joins TRBV2 to TRBJ2-7, with TRBD1 identical over 7 bases. The CDR3 is made up of 14 amino acids. Germline lookup yields CDR1 SNHLY and CDR2 FYNNEI. Losses at the gene ends were 6 bases for V and 2 bases for J; bases not matched to a gene: 7. The CDR3, as DNA: TGTGCCAGCAGGGATGATCAGGGGGCCTACGAGCAGTACTTC. Translation gives CASRDDQGAYEQYF. Variable domain in full (rest from reference TRBV2 and TRBJ2-7): EPEVTQTPSHQVTQMGQEVILRCVPISNHLYFYWYRQILGQKVEFLVSFYNNEISEKSEIFDDQFSVERPDGSNFTLKIRSTKLEDSAMYFCASRDDQGAYEQYFGPGTRLTVT.

Points on this clonotype: At one of its ends the junction is not consistent with the germline gene, which may arise from a read error. The V gene is TRBV11-1, the J gene TRBJ1-1; D gene uncertain. The CDR3 consists of 13 residues. CDR1 and CDR2 from the germline V gene are SGHAT and FQDESV (reference sequence). The chain's CDR3 is CANSSGLNSEAFF. The CDR3 region has the DNA TGTGCCAACAGCTCAGGCCTGAACAGTGAAGCTTTCTTT.

This chain links TRBV20-1 with TRBJ2-7, with 8 bases aligning to TRBD1. The trim removed 0 bases at V and 2 bases at J, leaving 12 bases unmatched. The germline CDR1 and CDR2 sequences are DFQATT and SNEGSKA (reference sequence). CDR3 size: 17 residues. The CDR3 nucleotides are TGCAGTGCTAGAGATTTGGGGTGGACAGGGTTCCCCTACGAGCAGTACTTC. Translated, it gives CSARDLGWTGFPYEQYF.

This chain uses TRBV7-9 with TRBJ1-1; D is perhaps TRBD1 (5 bases). The V gene's germline CDR1 is SEHNR and CDR2 FQNEAQ (reference sequence). The V end lost 4 bases, the J end lost 3 bases, and 30 bases lay between the germline ends. CDR3 length equals 20 residues. The CDR3 region has the DNA TGTGCCAGCAGCTCAGGCGGGTTCAGGGAGGTCCCATCGGGCGACACTGAAGCTTTCTTT. Translation gives CASSSGGFREVPSGDTEAFF.

In this sample, this clonotype turned up once. V gene TRBV6-2 or TRBV6-3 combines with J gene TRBJ2-1; TRBD2 might be the D (5 bases). Per the germline V gene, CDR1 is MNHEY and CDR2 is SVGEGT. This CDR3 comprises 16 residues. Trimming stripped 5 bases from V and 0 bases from J, with 14 bases between. CDR3 region: CASSPRQRGSYNEQFF. Written as DNA, the CDR3 is TGTGCCAGCAGTCCCCGGCAACGGGGCTCCTACAATGAGCAGTTCTTC.

The chain carries TRBV20-1 and TRBJ2-5, with a possible D match to TRBD1 (5 bases). Trimming stripped 4 bases from V and 0 bases from J, with 6 bases between. The CDR3 loop spans 12 amino acids. Germline lookup yields CDR1 DFQATT and CDR2 SNEGSKA (reference sequence). This CDR3 is CSATGYQETQYF. For the CDR3, the DNA is TGCAGTGCTACAGGGTACCAAGAGACCCAGTACTTC.

This clonotype appeared once. Since no conserved phenylalanine or tryptophan closes the CDR3, a read error is the likely cause. The DNA is left out, because the CDR3 cannot be placed on it with certainty; the CDR3 is given as TCRdb lists it. V and J are TRBV20-1 and TRBJ2-5; TRBD1, the D gene given by the table, was not confirmed from the DNA. The CDR3 totals 15 residues, both ends included. Germline CDR1 is DFQATT and CDR2 is SNEGSKA (reference sequence). CDR3 loop: CSARDHGQPQETQHS.

With respect to this clonotype: Germline and junction disagree at one end, which may indicate a read error. The chain employs TRBV12-3 or TRBV12-4 and TRBJ1-2, with D possibly TRBD1 on 5 matching bases. The CDR3 runs 14 residues. CDR3 in amino acids: CVSSLTGEGNGYTF. The CDR3 DNA is TGTGTCAGCAGTTTAACCGGAGAGGGGAACGGCTACACCTTC.

This chain's CDR3 is CASSLGQGARNTEAFF. In nucleotides, the CDR3 is TGCGCCAGCAGCCTCGGACAGGGGGCTCGAAACACTGAAGCTTTCTTT. The genes are TRBV5-1 and TRBJ1-1, with TRBD1 matching 11 bases. Germline assignment: CDR1 SGHRS and CDR2 YFSETQ. The CDR3 runs to 16 residues. Trimming removed 4 bases from V and 2 bases from J; junction bases left unmatched: 7. Full variable domain (outside the CDR3, taken from reference TRBV5-1 and TRBJ1-1): KAGVTQTPRYLIKTRGQQVTLSCSPISGHRSVSWYQQTPGQGLQFLFEYFSETQRNKGNFPGRFSGRQFSNSRSEMNVSTLELGDSALYLCASSLGQGARNTEAFFGQGTRLTVV.

The CDR3 here is CASSLGQVNTEAFF. In DNA form, the CDR3 reads TGTGCCAGCAGCTTAGGCCAGGTGAACACTGAAGCTTTCTTT. This chain links TRBV7-9 with TRBJ1-1; no firm D call. The CDR3 extends over 14 amino acids. The germline V gene has CDR1 SEHNR and CDR2 FQNEAQ (reference sequence). Trimming shortened V by 1 base and J by 0 bases, and 6 bases separated the two germline ends.

V usage is TRBV28 and J usage is TRBJ2-5; TRBD2 might be the D (7 bases). Germline-derived CDR1 and CDR2 are MDHEN and SYDVKM. V was trimmed by 7 bases and J by 1 base, leaving 16 bases between them. The CDR3 is made up of 15 amino acids. The CDR3 loop is CASKGGGAGQETQYF. The DNA of the CDR3 is TGTGCCAGCAAGGGGGGGGGGGCCGGCCAAGAGACCCAGTACTTC.

As for this clonotype: This is likely a read error, given that the CDR3 carries no conserved phenylalanine or tryptophan at its end. The genes are TRBV11-2 and TRBJ1-1; D unclear. Germline-derived CDR1 and CDR2 are SGHAT and FQNNGV. The CDR3 loop spans 15 amino acids. CDR3 residues: CASSPSRLGNIEAFC. In DNA, the CDR3 is TGTGCAAGCAGCCCGTCAAGACTGGGGAACATTGAAGCTTTCTGT.

The CDR3 DNA follows: TGTGCCAGCACCATGACAGGGGGCAGTATCAATGAGCAGTTCTTC. This gives the protein CASTMTGGSINEQFF. The chain carries TRBV11-2 and TRBJ2-1, with 10 positions matching TRBD1. The CDR3 runs to 15 residues. Germline trimming cut 7 bases from V and 6 bases from J; bases unmatched to any gene: 9. CDR1 is SGHAT, CDR2 FQNNGV, per germline.

To note about this clonotype: A much larger clone sits a single nucleotide away, making a read error possible. The V and J genes are TRBV5-1 and TRBJ1-1, with unresolved D. Germline V gene lookup returns CDR1 SGHRS and CDR2 YFSETQ. The CDR3 runs 16 residues. V lost 1 base and J lost 1, with 14 bases in between. CDR3 loop: CASSLLRRRGNTEAFF. The CDR3 nucleotides read TGCGCCAGCAGCTTGCTCAGGAGGCGAGGGAACACTGAAGCTTTCTTT.

A few counts support this clonotype. A much larger clone differs by one base, so this may be a read error. The rearrangement joins TRBV10-3 to TRBJ2-3; 7 bases map to TRBD2. The CDR3 is 16 residues long. After removal of 8 bases from V and 0 bases from J, the junction contained 11 bases not matched to a gene. Germline V gene sequence: CDR1 ENHRY, CDR2 SYGVKD. The CDR3 nucleotides read TGTGCCATCTGTGGAAAGAGCGGGGAGAGCACAGATACGCAGTATTTT. Protein sequence: CAICGKSGESTDTQYF.

This clonotype showed up just a few times. The chain links TRBV5-1 to TRBJ2-3; TRBD2 matches at 9 bases. J was trimmed by 5 bases and V by 2 bases; bases with no gene match: 9. The CDR3 has 16 amino acids. CDR1 is SGHRS and CDR2 is YFSETQ in the germline V gene. This CDR3 is CASSLPQAGGGDTQYF. Written as DNA, the CDR3 is TGCGCCAGCAGCTTACCACAAGCGGGAGGTGGAGATACGCAGTATTTT.

Points on this clonotype: A much larger clone sits a single nucleotide away, making a read error possible. This chain uses TRBV6-5 with TRBJ1-1; D uncertain. This CDR3 comprises 14 residues. The V gene's germline CDR1 is MNHEY and CDR2 SVGAGI. The CDR3 sequence: CVSTAAGWGTEAFF. The CDR3 DNA sequence: TGTGTCAGCACCGCAGCGGGGTGGGGCACTGAAGCTTTCTTT.

As for this clonotype: A read error may produce the germline difference seen at one junction end. This chain connects TRBV6-5 to TRBJ1-2; TRBD1 aligns across 10 bases. Germline V CDR1 and CDR2: MNHEY, SVGAGI. There are 16 residues in the CDR3. The CDR3 loop reads CARSYSGTGDSKGYTF. CDR3 DNA: TGTGCCAGGAGTTACTCCGGGACAGGGGACTCTAAGGGCTACACCTTC.

Notes on this clonotype: The CDR3 carries no conserved terminal phenylalanine or tryptophan, so it likely arises from a read error. It is unclear where the CDR3 begins or ends on the DNA, so no DNA is shown, and the CDR3 is as TCRdb lists it. CDR3 in amino acids: CSTNRGQETRYL. The chain employs TRBV20-1 and TRBJ2-5; the table's D call of TRBD1 was not tested on the DNA. Germline V CDR1 and CDR2: DFQATT, SNEGSKA (reference sequence). From its first to its last residue, the CDR3 has 12 amino acids.